This TCR beta chain was retrieved from a study of T-cell memory formation after mild COVID-19. Overall study: The two donors had largely donor-specific TCR clusters. General observations from the study: Clones which contracted sat mainly in CM and EM if CD4+, and in EMRA if CD8+.

The CDR3 consists of 14 residues. From germline, CDR1 is MRHNA and CDR2 SNTAGT. The junction had 0 bases not matched to a gene; V was cut back by 2 bases and J by 2 bases. In TCRdb, the 5' RACE reads were re-called with MiXCR into one record per CDR3 protein. The sample gives about 190,000 distinct CDR3 sequences, around 16% of which show up once; roughly 2.6% is in the top ten. Regarding this clonotype: Its target is not known.

The sequence came from an adult woman who had mild COVID-19 (a few samples of this study predate the infection). Cell type and time point are not known. The sample taken for sequencing was PBMCs or a T cell subset sorted from them (not recorded which). V gene TRBV6-4 combines with J gene TRBJ2-3; 8 bases line up with TRBD2. The CDR3 nucleotides read TGTGCCAGCAGTGACGGACTAGCCACAGATACGCAGTATTTT. Amino acids: CASSDGLATDTQYF.